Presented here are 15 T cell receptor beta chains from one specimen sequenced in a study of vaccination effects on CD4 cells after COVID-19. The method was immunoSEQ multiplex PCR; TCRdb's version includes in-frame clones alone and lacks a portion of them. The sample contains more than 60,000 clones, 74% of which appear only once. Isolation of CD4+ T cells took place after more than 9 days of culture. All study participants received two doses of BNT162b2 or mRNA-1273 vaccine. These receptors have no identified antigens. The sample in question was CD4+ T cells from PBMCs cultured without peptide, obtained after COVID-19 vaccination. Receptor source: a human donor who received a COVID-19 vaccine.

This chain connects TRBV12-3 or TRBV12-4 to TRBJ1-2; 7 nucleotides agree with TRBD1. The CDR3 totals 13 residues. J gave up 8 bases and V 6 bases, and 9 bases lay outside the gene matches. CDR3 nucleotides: TGTGCCAGCAGGAGGGGGCGAGAATACGGCTACACCTTC. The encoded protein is CASRRGREYGYTF.

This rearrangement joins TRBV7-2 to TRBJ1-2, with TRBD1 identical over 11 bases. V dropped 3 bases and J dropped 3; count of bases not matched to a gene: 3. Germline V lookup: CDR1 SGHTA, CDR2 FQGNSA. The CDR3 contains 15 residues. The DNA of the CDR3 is TGTGCCAGCAGCTTGGGACAGGGGGTTTACTATGGCTACACCTTC. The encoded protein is CASSLGQGVYYGYTF.

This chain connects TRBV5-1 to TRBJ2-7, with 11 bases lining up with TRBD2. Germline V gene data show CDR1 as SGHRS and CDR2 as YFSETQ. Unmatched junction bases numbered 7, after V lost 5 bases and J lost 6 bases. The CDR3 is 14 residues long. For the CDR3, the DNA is TGCGCCAGCAGTTTGACTAGCGGGGTTACCGAGCAGTACGTC. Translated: CASSLTSGVTEQYV.

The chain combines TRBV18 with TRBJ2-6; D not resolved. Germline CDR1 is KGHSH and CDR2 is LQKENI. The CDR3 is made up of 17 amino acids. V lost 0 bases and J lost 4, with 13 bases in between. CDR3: CASSPPRASPGANVLTF. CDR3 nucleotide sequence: TGTGCCAGCTCACCACCGCGCGCCTCTCCCGGGGCCAACGTCCTGACTTTC.

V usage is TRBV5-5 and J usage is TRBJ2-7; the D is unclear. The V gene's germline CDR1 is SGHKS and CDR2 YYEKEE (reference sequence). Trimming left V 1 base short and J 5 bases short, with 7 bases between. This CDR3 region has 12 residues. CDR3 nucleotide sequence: TGTGCCAGCAGCTTGTTCAATGACGAGCAGTACGTC. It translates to CASSLFNDEQYV.

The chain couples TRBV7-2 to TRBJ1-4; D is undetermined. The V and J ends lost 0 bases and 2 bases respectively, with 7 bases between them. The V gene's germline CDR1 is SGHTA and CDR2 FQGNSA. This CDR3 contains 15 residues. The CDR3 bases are TGTGCCAGCAGCTTAGCGTGGGCGACTAATGAAAAACTGTTTTTT. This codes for CASSLAWATNEKLFF. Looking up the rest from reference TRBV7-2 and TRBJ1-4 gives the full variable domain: GAGVSQSPSNKVTEKGKDVELRCDPISGHTALYWYRQSLGQGLEFLIYFQGNSAPDKSGLPSDRFSAERTGGSVSTLTIQRTQQEDSAVYLCASSLAWATNEKLFFGSGTQLSVL.

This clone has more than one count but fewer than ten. This CDR3 reads CASSELGEQYV. In DNA form, the CDR3 reads TGTGCCAGCAGTGAATTGGGGGAGCAGTACGTC. V usage is TRBV2 and J usage is TRBJ2-7; no clear D gene. This CDR3 spans 11 amino acids. V lost 2 bases, J lost 7 bases, and 6 bases lay in between. Looked up from germline, CDR1 is SNHLY and CDR2 is FYNNEI.

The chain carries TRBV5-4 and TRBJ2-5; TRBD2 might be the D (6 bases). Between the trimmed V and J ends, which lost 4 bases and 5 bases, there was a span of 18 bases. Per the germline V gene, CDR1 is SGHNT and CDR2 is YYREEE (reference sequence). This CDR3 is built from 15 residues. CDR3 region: CASSPVGGMGETQYF. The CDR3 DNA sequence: TGTGCCAGCAGCCCCGTAGGCGGGATGGGGGAGACCCAGTACTTC.

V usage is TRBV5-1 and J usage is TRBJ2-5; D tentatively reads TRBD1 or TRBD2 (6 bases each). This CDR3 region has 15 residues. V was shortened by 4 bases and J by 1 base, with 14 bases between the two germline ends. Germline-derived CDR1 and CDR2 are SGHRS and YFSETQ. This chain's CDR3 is CASSLTGAPQETQYF. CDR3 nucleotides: TGCGCCAGCAGCCTAACGGGGGCCCCCCAAGAGACCCAGTACTTC.

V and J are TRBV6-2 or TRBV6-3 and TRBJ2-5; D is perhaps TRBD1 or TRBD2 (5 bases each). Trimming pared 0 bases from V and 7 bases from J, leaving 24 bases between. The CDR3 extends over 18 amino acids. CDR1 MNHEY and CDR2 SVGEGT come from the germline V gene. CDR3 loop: CASSYSTAVQRGRGTQYF. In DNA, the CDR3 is TGTGCCAGCAGTTACTCAACAGCTGTTCAGAGGGGCCGTGGGACCCAGTACTTC.

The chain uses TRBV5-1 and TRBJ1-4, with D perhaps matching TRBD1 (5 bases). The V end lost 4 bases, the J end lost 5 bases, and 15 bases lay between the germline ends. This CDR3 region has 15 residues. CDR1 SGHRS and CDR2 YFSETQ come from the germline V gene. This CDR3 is CASSGLGRANEKLFF. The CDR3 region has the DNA TGCGCCAGCAGCGGCCTGGGACGGGCGAATGAAAAACTGTTTTTT.

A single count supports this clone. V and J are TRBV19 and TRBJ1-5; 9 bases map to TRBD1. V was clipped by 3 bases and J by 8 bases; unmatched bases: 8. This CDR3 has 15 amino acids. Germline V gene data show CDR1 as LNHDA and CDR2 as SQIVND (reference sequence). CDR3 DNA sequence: TGTGCCAGTAGTATGCCAGGCGGGACAGGGAAGCCCCAGCATTTT. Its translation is CASSMPGGTGKPQHF.

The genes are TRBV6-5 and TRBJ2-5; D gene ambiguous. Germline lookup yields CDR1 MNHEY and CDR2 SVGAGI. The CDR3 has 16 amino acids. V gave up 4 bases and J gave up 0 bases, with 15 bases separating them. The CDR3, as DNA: TGTGCCAGCAGTTCGTTTTTTGCAGGTTACCAAGAGACCCAGTACTTC. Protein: CASSSFFAGYQETQYF.

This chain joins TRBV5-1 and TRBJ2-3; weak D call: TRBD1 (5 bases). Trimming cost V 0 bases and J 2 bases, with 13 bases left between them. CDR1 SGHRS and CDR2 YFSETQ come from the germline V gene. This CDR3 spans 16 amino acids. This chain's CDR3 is CASSLGGRTNTDTQYF. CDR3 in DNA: TGCGCCAGCAGCTTGGGGGGCAGGACCAACACAGATACGCAGTATTTT.

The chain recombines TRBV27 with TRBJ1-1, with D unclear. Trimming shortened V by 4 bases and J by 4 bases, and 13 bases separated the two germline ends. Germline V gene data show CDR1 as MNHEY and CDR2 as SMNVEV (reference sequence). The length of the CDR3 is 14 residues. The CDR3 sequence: CASSSKGWVTEAFF. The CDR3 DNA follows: TGTGCCAGCAGTTCCAAGGGATGGGTCACTGAAGCTTTCTTT.